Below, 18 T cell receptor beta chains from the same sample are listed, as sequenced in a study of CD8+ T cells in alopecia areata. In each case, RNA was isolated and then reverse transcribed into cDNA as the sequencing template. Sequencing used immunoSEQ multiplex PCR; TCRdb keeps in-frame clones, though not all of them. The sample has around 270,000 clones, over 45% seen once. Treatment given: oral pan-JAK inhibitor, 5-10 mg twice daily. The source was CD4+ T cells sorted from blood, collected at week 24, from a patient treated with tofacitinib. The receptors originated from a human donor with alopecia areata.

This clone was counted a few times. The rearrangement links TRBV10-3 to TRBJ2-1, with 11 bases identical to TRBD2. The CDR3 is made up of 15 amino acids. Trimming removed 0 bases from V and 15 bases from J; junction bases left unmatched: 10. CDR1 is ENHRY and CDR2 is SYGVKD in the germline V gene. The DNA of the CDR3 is TGTGCCATCAGTGAGTCCGGGCCTACTAGCGGGGGTGTGTTCTTC. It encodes CAISESGPTSGGVFF.

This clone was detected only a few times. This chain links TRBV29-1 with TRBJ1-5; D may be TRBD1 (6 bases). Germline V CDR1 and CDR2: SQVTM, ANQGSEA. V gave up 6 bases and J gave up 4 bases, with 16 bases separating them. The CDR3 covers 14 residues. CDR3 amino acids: CSVAAGGTNQPQHF. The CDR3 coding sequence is TGCAGCGTGGCCGCTGGGGGGACAAATCAGCCCCAGCATTTT.

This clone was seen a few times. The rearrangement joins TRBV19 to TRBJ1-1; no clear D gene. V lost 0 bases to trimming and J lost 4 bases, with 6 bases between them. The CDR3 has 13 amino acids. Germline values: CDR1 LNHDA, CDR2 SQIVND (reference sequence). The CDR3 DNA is TGTGCCAGTAGTATAGAGGTCGGCACTGAAGCTTTCTTT. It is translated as CASSIEVGTEAFF.

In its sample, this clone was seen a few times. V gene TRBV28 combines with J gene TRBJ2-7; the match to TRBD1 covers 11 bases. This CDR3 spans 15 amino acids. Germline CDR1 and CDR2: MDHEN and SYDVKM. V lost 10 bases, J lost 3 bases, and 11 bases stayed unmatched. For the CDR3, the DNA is TGTGCCATCCGGAGCGCGGGACAGGGGGACTACGAGCAGTACTTC. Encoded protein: CAIRSAGQGDYEQYF.

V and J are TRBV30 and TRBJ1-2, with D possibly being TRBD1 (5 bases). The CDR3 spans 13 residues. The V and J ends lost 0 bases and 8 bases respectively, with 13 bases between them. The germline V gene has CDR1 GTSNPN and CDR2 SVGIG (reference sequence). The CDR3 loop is CAWSVQGIGGYTF. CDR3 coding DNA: TGTGCCTGGAGTGTTCAGGGAATAGGAGGCTACACCTTC.

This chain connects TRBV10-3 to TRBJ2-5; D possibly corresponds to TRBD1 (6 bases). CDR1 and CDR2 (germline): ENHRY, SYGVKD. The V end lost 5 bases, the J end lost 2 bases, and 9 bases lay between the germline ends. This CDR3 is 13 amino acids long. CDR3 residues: CAISLQGQETQYF. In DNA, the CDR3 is TGTGCCATCAGTTTGCAGGGGCAAGAGACCCAGTACTTC.

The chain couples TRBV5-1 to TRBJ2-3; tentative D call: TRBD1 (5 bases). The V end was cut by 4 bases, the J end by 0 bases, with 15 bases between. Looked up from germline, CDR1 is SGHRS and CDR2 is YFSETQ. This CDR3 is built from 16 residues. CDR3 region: CASSPGQGTSTDTQYF. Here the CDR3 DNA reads TGCGCCAGCAGCCCAGGGCAGGGTACTAGCACAGATACGCAGTATTTT.

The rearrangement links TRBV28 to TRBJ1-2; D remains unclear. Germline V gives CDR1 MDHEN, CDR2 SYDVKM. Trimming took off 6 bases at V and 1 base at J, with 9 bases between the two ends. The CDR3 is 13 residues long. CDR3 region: CASRTVLNYGYTF. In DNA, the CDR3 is TGTGCCAGCAGAACGGTCCTTAACTATGGCTACACCTTC.

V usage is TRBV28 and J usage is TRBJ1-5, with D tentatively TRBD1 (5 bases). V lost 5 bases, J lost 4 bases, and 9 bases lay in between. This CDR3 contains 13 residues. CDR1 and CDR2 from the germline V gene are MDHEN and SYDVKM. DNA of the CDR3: TGTGCCAGCAGTGCTTGGGGGAATCAGCCCCAGCATTTT. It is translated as CASSAWGNQPQHF.

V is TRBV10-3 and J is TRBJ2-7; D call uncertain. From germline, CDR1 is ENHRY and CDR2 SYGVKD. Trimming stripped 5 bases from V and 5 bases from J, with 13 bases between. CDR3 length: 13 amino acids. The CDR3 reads CAISPTQRHEQYF. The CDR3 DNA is TGTGCCATCAGTCCGACCCAACGCCACGAGCAGTACTTC.

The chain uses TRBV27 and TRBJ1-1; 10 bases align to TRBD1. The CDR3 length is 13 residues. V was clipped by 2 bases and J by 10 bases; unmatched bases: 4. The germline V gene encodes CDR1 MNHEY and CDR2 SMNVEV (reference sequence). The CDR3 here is CASSLADRGTAFF. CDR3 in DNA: TGTGCCAGCAGTTTAGCGGACAGGGGGACAGCTTTCTTT.

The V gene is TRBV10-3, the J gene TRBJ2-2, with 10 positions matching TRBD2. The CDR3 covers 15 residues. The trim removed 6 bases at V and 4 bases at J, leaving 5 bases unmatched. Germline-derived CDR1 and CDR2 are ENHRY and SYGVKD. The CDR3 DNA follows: TGTGCCATCAGCGGACTAGCGGAGATCACCGGGGAGCTGTTTTTT. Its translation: CAISGLAEITGELFF.

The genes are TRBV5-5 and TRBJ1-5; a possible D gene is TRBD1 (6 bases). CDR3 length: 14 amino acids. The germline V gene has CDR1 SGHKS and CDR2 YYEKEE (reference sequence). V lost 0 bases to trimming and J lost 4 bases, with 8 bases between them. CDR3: CASSLVGANQPQHF. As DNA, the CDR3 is TGTGCCAGCAGCTTGGTGGGGGCAAATCAGCCCCAGCATTTT.

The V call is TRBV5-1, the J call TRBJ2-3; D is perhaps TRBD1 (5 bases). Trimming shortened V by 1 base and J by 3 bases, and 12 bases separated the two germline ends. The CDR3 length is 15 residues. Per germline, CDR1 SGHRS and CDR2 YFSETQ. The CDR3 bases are TGCGCCAGCAGCTTGCTCAGGGTTGGTACAGATACGCAGTATTTT. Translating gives CASSLLRVGTDTQYF. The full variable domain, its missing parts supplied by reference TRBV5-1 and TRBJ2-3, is KAGVTQTPRYLIKTRGQQVTLSCSPISGHRSVSWYQQTPGQGLQFLFEYFSETQRNKGNFPGRFSGRQFSNSRSEMNVSTLELGDSALYLCASSLLRVGTDTQYFGPGTRLTVL.

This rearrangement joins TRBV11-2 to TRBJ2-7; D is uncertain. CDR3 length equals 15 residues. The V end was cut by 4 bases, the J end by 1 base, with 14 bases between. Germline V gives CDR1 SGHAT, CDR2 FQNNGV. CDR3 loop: CASSSQSWRSYEQYF. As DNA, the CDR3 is TGTGCCAGCAGCTCCCAGTCGTGGCGGTCCTACGAGCAGTACTTC.

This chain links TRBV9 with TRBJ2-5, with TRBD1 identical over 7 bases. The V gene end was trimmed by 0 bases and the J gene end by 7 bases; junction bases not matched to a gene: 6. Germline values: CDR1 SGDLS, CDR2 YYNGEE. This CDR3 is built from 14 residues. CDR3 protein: CASSVEGQRGTQYF. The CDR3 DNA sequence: TGTGCCAGCAGCGTAGAGGGACAGAGGGGGACCCAGTACTTC. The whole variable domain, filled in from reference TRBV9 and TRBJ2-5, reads DSGVTQTPKHLITATGQRVTLRCSPRSGDLSVYWYQQSLDQGLQFLIQYYNGEERAKGNILERFSAQQFPDLHSELNLSSLELGDSALYFCASSVEGQRGTQYFGPGTRLLVL.

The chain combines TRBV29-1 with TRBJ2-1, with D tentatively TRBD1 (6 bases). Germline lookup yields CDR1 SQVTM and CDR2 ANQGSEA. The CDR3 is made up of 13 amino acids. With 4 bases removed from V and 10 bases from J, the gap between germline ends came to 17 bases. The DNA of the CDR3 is TGCAGCGTTGCATACAGGGTTTCGGACGAGCAGTTCTTC. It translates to CSVAYRVSDEQFF.

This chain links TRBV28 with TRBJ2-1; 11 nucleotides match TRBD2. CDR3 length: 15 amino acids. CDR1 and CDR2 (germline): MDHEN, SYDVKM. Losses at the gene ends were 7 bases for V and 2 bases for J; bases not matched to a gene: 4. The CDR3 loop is CASTLAGGTYNEQFF. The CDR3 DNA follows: TGTGCCAGCACCCTAGCGGGGGGCACCTACAATGAGCAGTTCTTC. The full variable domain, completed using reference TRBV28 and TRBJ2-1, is DVKVTQSSRYLVKRTGEKVFLECVQDMDHENMFWYRQDPGLGLRLIYFSYDVKMKEKGDIPEGYSVSREKKERFSLILESASTNQTSMYLCASTLAGGTYNEQFFGPGTRLTVL.